The sequence of this T cell receptor (beta chain) was determined in a study of cytomegalovirus exposure and HLA in healthy donors. The PCR made use of 60 Vbeta and 13 Jbeta primers. Method: immunoSEQ multiplex PCR; TCRdb's copy keeps in-frame clones and lacks some. The sample records some 120,000 clones, 75% to 90% being singletons. Germline V gives CDR1 MGHRA, CDR2 YSYEKL. There are 15 residues in the CDR3. The V end lost 0 bases, the J end lost 5 bases, and 13 bases lay between the germline ends. The sequencing input was PBMCs. The chain is built from TRBV4-1 and TRBJ1-1; D gene unclear. The source is a young man in good health and CMV-seropositive. The CDR3 sequence: CASSQEFPGWTEAFF. As DNA, the CDR3 is TGCGCCAGCAGCCAAGAATTCCCGGGTTGGACTGAAGCTTTCTTT.